This T cell receptor beta chain is from a study of blood T cell repertoires in COVID-19. For the study at large: COVID-19 samples from acute and convalescent phases originated in the United States, Italy and Spain. Nucleic acid was either cDNA or gDNA, and it came from T cells, B-cell-depleted T cells, or PBMCs.

Source study methods: It was from reference gene primer amplification that nucleated cell counts were estimated. Some clones are missing from TCRdb's copy, which holds only in-frame ones; the method was immunoSEQ multiplex PCR. The V and J calls and clone size were taken over from that table, and D and trimming were inferred from the DNA. The sample consists of about 220,000 clones, approximately 80% of them appearing once. Between the trimmed V and J ends, which lost 7 bases and 0 bases, there was a span of 10 bases. The germline V gene encodes CDR1 SQVTM and CDR2 ANQGSEA. CDR3 length: 13 residues. The chain carries TRBV29-1 and TRBJ1-3, with no clear D. Sequenced sample: peripheral blood. The TCR comes from a human donor in a cohort sampled during active COVID-19. The CDR3 coding sequence is TGCAGCGCCCAGGCTTACTCTGGAAACACCATATATTTT. Translation gives CSAQAYSGNTIYF.